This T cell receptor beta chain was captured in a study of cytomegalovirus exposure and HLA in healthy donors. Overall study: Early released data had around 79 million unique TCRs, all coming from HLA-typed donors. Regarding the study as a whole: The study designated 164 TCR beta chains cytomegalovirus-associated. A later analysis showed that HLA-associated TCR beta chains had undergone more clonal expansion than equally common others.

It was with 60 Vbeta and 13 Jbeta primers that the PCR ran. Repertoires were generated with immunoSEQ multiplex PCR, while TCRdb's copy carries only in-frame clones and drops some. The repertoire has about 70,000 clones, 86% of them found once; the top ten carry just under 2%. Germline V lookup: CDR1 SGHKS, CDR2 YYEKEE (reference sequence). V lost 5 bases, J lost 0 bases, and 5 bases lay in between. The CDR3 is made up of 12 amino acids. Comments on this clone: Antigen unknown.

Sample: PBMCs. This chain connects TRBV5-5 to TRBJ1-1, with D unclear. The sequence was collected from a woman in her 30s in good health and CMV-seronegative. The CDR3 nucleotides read TGTGCCAGCAGTCCCATGAACACTGAAGCTTTCTTT. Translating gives CASSPMNTEAFF.